There are a few counts of the clone carrying this T cell receptor beta chain. Its specificity is not known. This entry is derived from a study of response to subunit inactivated influenza vaccine. Points from the study as a whole: It was the authors' suggestion that each seasonal influenza vaccination recruits few new T cells.

Via MiXCR, TCRdb re-called the RT-PCR reads, giving one row per CDR3 protein. The sample consists of about 540,000 distinct CDR3 sequences, 13% to 15% of them appearing once. The TCR was taken from a man aged 45-65 years who received an inactivated influenza vaccine. The sequencing used PBMCs from blood, collected roughly 12 days after vaccination.

CDR3 DNA sequence: TGCAGTGCTAGAGATTTGGGGGGGGGCCTCAACGAGCAGTACTTC. The encoded protein is CSARDLGGGLNEQYF. The rearrangement links TRBV20-1 to TRBJ2-7, with a tentative D call TRBD2 (7 bases). This CDR3 is 15 amino acids long. Trimming left V 0 bases short and J 5 bases short, with 17 bases between. Germline V gene lookup returns CDR1 DFQATT and CDR2 SNEGSKA (reference sequence).